This T cell receptor (beta chain) was captured by sequencing in a study of response to subunit inactivated influenza vaccine. This clonotype was detected many times. Its antigen is as yet unknown. Findings of the study overall: With each seasonal influenza vaccination, the authors suggested, few new T cells are recruited.

Trimming removed 2 bases from V and 6 bases from J, with 14 bases in between. This CDR3 comprises 14 residues. Germline V CDR1 and CDR2: MNHEY, SVGEGT. TCRdb re-analysed the RT-PCR reads in MiXCR, keeping a single row per CDR3 protein. The sample holds around 500,000 distinct CDR3 sequences; about 10% are singletons and the top ten take roughly 12%. The material was PBMCs from blood, obtained about 40 days after vaccination. The sequence came from a man aged 45-65 years who received an inactivated influenza vaccine. This chain connects TRBV6-2 or TRBV6-3 to TRBJ2-7; perhaps TRBD2 as D (6 bases). The CDR3 reads CASSYRRGLSEQYF. CDR3 DNA: TGTGCCAGCAGTTACAGGCGGGGCCTAAGCGAGCAGTACTTC.